The 10 T cell receptor beta chains given below trace back to one sample, sequenced in a study of cytomegalovirus exposure and HLA in healthy donors. A multiplex PCR was run with 60 Vbeta primers and 13 Jbeta primers. Sequencing was performed with immunoSEQ multiplex PCR; in TCRdb, only in-frame clones are kept and a portion is missing. This table has 110,000 to 150,000 clones, more than 65% appearing once. Sequenced input: PBMCs. These receptor sequences come from a woman aged 25 to 39 in good health and CMV-seronegative.

The chain couples TRBV7-2 to TRBJ2-7, with a weak D call TRBD1 (7 bases). The CDR3 covers 15 residues. CDR1 and CDR2 from the germline V gene are SGHTA and FQGNSA. The germline V and J ends were trimmed by 5 bases and 5 bases, with 19 bases remaining between them. CDR3 loop: CASSPPGRRGHEQYF. The CDR3 DNA is TGTGCCAGCAGCCCCCCGGGGAGGAGGGGGCACGAGCAGTACTTC.

This clone was found a few times. V and J are TRBV5-4 and TRBJ2-6, with TRBD1 identical over 8 bases. The V gene end was trimmed by 4 bases and the J gene end by 3 bases; junction bases not matched to a gene: 6. Germline V gene sequence: CDR1 SGHNT, CDR2 YYREEE (reference sequence). The CDR3 is made up of 16 amino acids. The CDR3 spells CASSPRTGRGANVLTF. The CDR3 region has the DNA TGTGCCAGCAGCCCTAGGACAGGGCGTGGGGCCAACGTCCTGACTTTC. The full variable domain, with the rest looked up from reference TRBV5-4 and TRBJ2-6, is ETGVTQSPTHLIKTRGQQVTLRCSSQSGHNTVSWYQQALGQGPQFIFQYYREEENGRGNFPPRFSGLQFPNYSSELNVNALELDDSALYLCASSPRTGRGANVLTFGAGSRLTVL.

The gene calls are TRBV19 and TRBJ1-4, with 8 bases that match TRBD1. In germline, CDR1 is LNHDA, CDR2 SQIVND (reference sequence). The CDR3 sequence is 16 residues long. V lost 7 bases and J lost 4; bases outside the gene matches: 11. As DNA, the CDR3 is TGTGCCAGTACCGCAATAGAGACAGGGGATAATGAAAAACTGTTTTTT. This sequence encodes CASTAIETGDNEKLFF. Using reference TRBV19 and TRBJ1-4 for the parts outside the CDR3, the full variable domain is DGGITQSPKYLFRKEGQNVTLSCEQNLNHDAMYWYRQDPGQGLRLIYYSQIVNDFQKGDIAEGYSVSREKKESFPLTVTSAQKNPTAFYLCASTAIETGDNEKLFFGSGTQLSVL.

This clone occurred a few times. This chain connects TRBV7-9 to TRBJ2-5; D is possibly TRBD2 (5 bases). The CDR3 extends over 14 amino acids. Trimming pared 7 bases from V and 3 bases from J, leaving 15 bases between. CDR1 and CDR2 from the germline V gene are SEHNR and FQNEAQ (reference sequence). DNA of the CDR3: TGTGCCAGCACCAGAGGGTCGAACGAAGAGACCCAGTACTTC. It is translated as CASTRGSNEETQYF.

The chain has TRBV6-5 and TRBJ1-2; no reliable D call. V lost 2 bases and J 1 base, leaving 11 bases between the germline ends. Germline CDR1 MNHEY, CDR2 SVGAGI. The CDR3 sequence is 15 residues long. The CDR3 coding sequence is TGTGCCAGCAGTTACGATCCGGGAGATAACTATGGCTACACCTTC. Translation: CASSYDPGDNYGYTF.

This chain uses TRBV7-2 with TRBJ2-2; D is undetermined. Between the trimmed V and J ends, which lost 2 bases and 4 bases, there was a span of 11 bases. The CDR3 length is 15 residues. Germline CDR1 reads SGHTA; CDR2 reads FQGNSA. The CDR3 is CASSLLSRLTGELFF. The CDR3 DNA is TGTGCCAGCAGCTTATTGTCTAGGCTCACCGGGGAGCTGTTTTTT.

The V call is TRBV29-1, the J call TRBJ1-1; weak D call: TRBD1 (5 bases). Germline-derived CDR1 and CDR2 are SQVTM and ANQGSEA. The CDR3 spans 14 residues. With 4 bases removed from V and 5 bases from J, the gap between germline ends came to 17 bases. As DNA, the CDR3 is TGCAGCGTTGTACGGGGGGGAATAGGGACTGAAGCTTTCTTT. Protein: CSVVRGGIGTEAFF.

The rearrangement links TRBV5-4 to TRBJ2-3; 11 nucleotides align to TRBD2. Germline V gene lookup returns CDR1 SGHNT and CDR2 YYREEE (reference sequence). This CDR3 spans 18 amino acids. Trimming at V came to 3 bases and at J to 4 bases, leaving 13 bases not matched to a gene. CDR3 loop: CASSSRGSGGAGPDTQYF. In nucleotides, the CDR3 is TGTGCCAGCAGCTCTCGGGGTAGCGGGGGGGCCGGGCCAGATACGCAGTATTTT. The full variable domain, completed using reference TRBV5-4 and TRBJ2-3, is ETGVTQSPTHLIKTRGQQVTLRCSSQSGHNTVSWYQQALGQGPQFIFQYYREEENGRGNFPPRFSGLQFPNYSSELNVNALELDDSALYLCASSSRGSGGAGPDTQYFGPGTRLTVL.

The CDR3 DNA sequence: TGTGCCAGCAGCTCAAGGAGGCATCTCGGCTCCTACGAGCAGTACTTC. It translates to CASSSRRHLGSYEQYF. The V call is TRBV5-6, the J call TRBJ2-7; possible D gene TRBD2, 5 bases. The germline V and J ends were trimmed by 3 bases and 0 bases, with 16 bases remaining between them. Per germline, CDR1 SGHDT and CDR2 YYEEEE. CDR3 length: 16 residues. Together with reference TRBV5-6 and TRBJ2-7, the CDR3 gives the full variable domain: DAGVTQSPTHLIKTRGQQVTLRCSPKSGHDTVSWYQQALGQGPQFIFQYYEEEERQRGNFPDRFSGHQFPNYSSELNVNALLLGDSALYLCASSSRRHLGSYEQYFGPGTRLTVT.

The chain has TRBV19 and TRBJ1-5, with 12 bases lining up with TRBD1. The germline V gene encodes CDR1 LNHDA and CDR2 SQIVND (reference sequence). The CDR3 covers 16 residues. The J segment lost 6 bases and the V segment lost 5 bases, leaving 8 bases of the junction unmatched. The CDR3 is CASSPGTGGGSQPQHF. CDR3 sequence (DNA): TGTGCCAGTAGTCCGGGGACAGGGGGCGGCAGTCAGCCCCAGCATTTT. Supplemented by reference TRBV19 and TRBJ1-5, the full variable domain reads DGGITQSPKYLFRKEGQNVTLSCEQNLNHDAMYWYRQDPGQGLRLIYYSQIVNDFQKGDIAEGYSVSREKKESFPLTVTSAQKNPTAFYLCASSPGTGGGSQPQHFGDGTRLSIL.